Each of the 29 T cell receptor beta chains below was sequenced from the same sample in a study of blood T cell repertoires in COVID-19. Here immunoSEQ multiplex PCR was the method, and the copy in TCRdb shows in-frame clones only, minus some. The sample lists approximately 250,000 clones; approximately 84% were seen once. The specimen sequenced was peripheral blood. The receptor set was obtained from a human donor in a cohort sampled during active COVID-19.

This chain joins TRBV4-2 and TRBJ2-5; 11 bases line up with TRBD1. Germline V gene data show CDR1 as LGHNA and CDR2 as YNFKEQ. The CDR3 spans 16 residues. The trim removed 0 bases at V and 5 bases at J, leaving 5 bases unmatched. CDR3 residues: CASSQEWDRGAETQYF. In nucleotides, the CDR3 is TGTGCCAGCAGCCAAGAGTGGGACAGGGGGGCGGAGACCCAGTACTTC.

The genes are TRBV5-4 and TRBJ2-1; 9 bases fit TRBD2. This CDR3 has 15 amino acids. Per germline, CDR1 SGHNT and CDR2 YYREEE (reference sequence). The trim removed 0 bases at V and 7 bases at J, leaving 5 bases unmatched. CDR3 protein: CASSLGWTSVNEQFF. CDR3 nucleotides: TGTGCCAGCAGCTTGGGTTGGACTAGCGTAAATGAGCAGTTCTTC.

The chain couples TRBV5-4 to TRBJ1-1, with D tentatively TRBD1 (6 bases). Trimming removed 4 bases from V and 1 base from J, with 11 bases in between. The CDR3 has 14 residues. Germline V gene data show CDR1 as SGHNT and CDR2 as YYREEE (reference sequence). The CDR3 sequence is CASSTGTTNTEAFF. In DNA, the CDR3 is TGTGCCAGCAGCACCGGGACAACGAACACTGAAGCTTTCTTT.

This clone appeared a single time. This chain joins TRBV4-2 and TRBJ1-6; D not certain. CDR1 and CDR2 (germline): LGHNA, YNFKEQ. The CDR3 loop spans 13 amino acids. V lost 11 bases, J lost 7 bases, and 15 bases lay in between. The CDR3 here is CARRGLQNSPLHF. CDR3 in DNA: TGTGCCCGCCGAGGGCTCCAGAATTCACCCCTCCACTTT.

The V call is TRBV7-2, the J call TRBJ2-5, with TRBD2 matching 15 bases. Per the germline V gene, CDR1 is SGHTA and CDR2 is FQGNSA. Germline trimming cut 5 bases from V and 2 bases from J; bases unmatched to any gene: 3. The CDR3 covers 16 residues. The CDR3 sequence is CASSPGLAGGQETQYF. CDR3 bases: TGTGCCAGCAGCCCCGGACTAGCGGGGGGGCAAGAGACCCAGTACTTC.

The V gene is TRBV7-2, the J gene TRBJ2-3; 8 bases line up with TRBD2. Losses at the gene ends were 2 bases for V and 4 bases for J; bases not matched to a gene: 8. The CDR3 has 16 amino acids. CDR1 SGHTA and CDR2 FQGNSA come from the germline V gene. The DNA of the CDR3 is TGTGCCAGCAGCTTACGAGCGGGGGTCCGTGCAGATACGCAGTATTTT. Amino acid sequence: CASSLRAGVRADTQYF.

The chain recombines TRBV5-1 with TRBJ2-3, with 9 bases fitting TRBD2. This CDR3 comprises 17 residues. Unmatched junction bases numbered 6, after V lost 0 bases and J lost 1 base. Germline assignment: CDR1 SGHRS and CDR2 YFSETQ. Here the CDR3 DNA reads TGCGCCAGCAGCTTGGTGGGCGGGAGGGCCGGCACAGATACGCAGTATTTT. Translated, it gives CASSLVGGRAGTDTQYF.

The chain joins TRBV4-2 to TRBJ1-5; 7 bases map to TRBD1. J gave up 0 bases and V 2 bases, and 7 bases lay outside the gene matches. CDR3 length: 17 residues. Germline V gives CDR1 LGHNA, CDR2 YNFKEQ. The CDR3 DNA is TGTGCCAGCAGCCAAACCGGGACAGTCAATAGCAATCAGCCCCAGCATTTT. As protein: CASSQTGTVNSNQPQHF.

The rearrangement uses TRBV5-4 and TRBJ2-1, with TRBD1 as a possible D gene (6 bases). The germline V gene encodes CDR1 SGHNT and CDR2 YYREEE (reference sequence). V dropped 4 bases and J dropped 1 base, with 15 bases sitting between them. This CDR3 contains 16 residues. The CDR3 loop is CASSPSGVGSYNEQFF. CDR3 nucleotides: TGTGCCAGCAGCCCCTCAGGGGTCGGATCCTACAATGAGCAGTTCTTC.

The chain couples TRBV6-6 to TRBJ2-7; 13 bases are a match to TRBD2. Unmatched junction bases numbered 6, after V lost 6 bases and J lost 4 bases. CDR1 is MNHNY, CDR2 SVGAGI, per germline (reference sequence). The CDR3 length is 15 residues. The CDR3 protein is CASSSRTSGSYEQYF. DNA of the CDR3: TGTGCCAGCAGCTCTCGGACTAGCGGGAGTTACGAGCAGTACTTC.

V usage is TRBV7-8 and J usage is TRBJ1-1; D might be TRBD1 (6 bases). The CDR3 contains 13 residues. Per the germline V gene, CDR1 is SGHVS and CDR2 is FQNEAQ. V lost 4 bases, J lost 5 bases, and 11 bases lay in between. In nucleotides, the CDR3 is TGTGCCAGCAGCTCAGGTCAGGGGACTGAAGCTTTCTTT. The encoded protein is CASSSGQGTEAFF.

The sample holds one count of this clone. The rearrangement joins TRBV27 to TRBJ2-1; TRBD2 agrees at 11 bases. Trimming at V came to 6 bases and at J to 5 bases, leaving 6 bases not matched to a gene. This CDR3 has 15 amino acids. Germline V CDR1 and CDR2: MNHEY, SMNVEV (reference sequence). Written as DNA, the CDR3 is TGTGCCAGCAGCAACCTAGCGGGAGGCAACAATGAGCAGTTCTTC. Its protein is CASSNLAGGNNEQFF.

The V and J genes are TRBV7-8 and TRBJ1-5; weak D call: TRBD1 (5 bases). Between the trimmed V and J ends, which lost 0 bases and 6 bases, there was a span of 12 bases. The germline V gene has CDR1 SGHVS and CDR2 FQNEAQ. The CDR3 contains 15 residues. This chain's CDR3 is CASSLAAGRAQPQHF. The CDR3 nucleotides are TGTGCCAGCAGCTTAGCGGCAGGGAGGGCTCAGCCCCAGCATTTT. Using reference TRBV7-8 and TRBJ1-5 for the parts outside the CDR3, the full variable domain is GAGVSQSPRYKVAKRGQDVALRCDPISGHVSLFWYQQALGQGPEFLTYFQNEAQLDKSGLPSDRFFAERPEGSVSTLKIQRTQQEDSAVYLCASSLAAGRAQPQHFGDGTRLSIL.

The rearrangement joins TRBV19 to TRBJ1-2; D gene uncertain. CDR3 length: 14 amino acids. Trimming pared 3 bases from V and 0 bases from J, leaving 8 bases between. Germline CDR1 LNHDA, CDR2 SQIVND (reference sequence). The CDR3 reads CASSMQRANYGYTF. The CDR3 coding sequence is TGTGCCAGTAGTATGCAGCGAGCTAACTATGGCTACACCTTC.

The CDR3 sequence is CASSYGRDNYGYTF. The CDR3 DNA follows: TGTGCCAGCAGTTACGGCAGGGATAACTATGGCTACACCTTC. V is TRBV6-6 and J is TRBJ1-2; D might be TRBD1 (5 bases). The V end was cut by 2 bases, the J end by 1 base, with 8 bases between. The CDR3 totals 14 residues. CDR1 MNHNY and CDR2 SVGAGI come from the germline V gene (reference sequence).

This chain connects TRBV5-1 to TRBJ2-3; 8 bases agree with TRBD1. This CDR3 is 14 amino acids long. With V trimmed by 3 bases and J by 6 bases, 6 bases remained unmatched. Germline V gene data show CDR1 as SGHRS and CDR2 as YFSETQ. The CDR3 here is CASSSRTGSDTQYF. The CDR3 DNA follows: TGCGCCAGCAGCTCCCGGACAGGGAGTGATACGCAGTATTTT.

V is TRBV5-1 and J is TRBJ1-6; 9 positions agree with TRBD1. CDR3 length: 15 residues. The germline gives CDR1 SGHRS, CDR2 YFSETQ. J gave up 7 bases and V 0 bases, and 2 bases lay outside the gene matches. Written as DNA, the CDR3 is TGCGCCAGCAGCTTGGGGGACAGGGTCAATTCACCCCTCCACTTT. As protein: CASSLGDRVNSPLHF.

The CDR3, as DNA: TGTGCCAGCAGCGGCCGTGCCGGGGGCGAGCAGTACTTC. As protein: CASSGRAGGEQYF. The rearrangement links TRBV9 to TRBJ2-7; TRBD2 might be the D (6 bases). The ends were cut back, 3 bases at V and 6 bases at J, with 13 bases in the middle. The CDR3 loop spans 13 amino acids. Germline V lookup: CDR1 SGDLS, CDR2 YYNGEE.

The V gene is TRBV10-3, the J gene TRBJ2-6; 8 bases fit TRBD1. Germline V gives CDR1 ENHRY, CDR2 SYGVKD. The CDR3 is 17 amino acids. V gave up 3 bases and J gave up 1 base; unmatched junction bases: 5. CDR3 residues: CAISDRGQSSGANVLTF. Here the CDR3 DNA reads TGTGCCATCAGTGACAGGGGGCAAAGTTCTGGGGCCAACGTCCTGACTTTC.

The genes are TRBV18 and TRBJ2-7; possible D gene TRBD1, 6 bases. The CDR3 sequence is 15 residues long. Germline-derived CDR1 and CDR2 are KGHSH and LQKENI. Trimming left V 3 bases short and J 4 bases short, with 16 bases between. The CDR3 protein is CASSPVAGDGYEQYF. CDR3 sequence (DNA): TGTGCCAGCTCACCTGTAGCAGGGGATGGGTACGAGCAGTACTTC. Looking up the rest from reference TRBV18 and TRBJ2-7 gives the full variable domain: NAGVMQNPRHLVRRRGQEARLRCSPMKGHSHVYWYRQLPEEGLKFMVYLQKENIIDESGMPKERFSAEFPKEGPSILRIQQVVRGDSAAYFCASSPVAGDGYEQYFGPGTRLTVT.

The CDR3 sequence is CASSLAAGGVTDTQYF. The CDR3 DNA follows: TGTGCCAGCAGTTTAGCAGCGGGAGGGGTCACAGATACGCAGTATTTT. The chain uses TRBV27 and TRBJ2-3; 10 bases are shared with TRBD2. The junction had 4 bases not matched to a gene; V was cut back by 2 bases and J by 2 bases. Germline V gives CDR1 MNHEY, CDR2 SMNVEV (reference sequence). The CDR3 is 16 amino acids.

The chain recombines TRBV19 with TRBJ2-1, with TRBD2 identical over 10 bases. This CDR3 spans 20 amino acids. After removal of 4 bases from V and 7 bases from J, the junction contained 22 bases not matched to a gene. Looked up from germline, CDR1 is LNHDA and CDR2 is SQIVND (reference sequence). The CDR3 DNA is TGTGCCAGTAGTAGCCGGGCGGGGAGACTAGCGGGCTCGCTACTTAATGAGCAGTTCTTC. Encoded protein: CASSSRAGRLAGSLLNEQFF.

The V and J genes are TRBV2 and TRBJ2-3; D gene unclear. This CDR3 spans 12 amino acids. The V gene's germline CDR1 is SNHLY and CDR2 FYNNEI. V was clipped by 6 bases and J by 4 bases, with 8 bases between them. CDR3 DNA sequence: TGTGCCAGCAGGGTCCAGGCAGATACGCAGTATTTT. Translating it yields CASRVQADTQYF.

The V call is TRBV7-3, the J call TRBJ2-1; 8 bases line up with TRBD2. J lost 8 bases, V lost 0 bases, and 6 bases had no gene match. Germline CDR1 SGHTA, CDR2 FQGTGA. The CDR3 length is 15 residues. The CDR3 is CASSLTGGRLHEQFF. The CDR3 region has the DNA TGTGCCAGCAGCTTAACGGGCGGGAGGCTCCATGAGCAGTTCTTC. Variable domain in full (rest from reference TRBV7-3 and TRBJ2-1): GAGVSQTPSNKVTEKGKYVELRCDPISGHTALYWYRQSLGQGPEFLIYFQGTGAADDSGLPNDRFFAVRPEGSVSTLKIQRTERGDSAVYLCASSLTGGRLHEQFFGPGTRLTVL.

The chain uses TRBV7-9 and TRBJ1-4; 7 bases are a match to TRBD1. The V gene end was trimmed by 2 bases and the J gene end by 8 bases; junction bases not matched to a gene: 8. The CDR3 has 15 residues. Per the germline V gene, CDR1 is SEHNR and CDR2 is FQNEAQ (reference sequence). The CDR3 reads CASSLPGQLDEKLFF. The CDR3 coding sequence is TGTGCCAGCAGCTTACCGGGACAGTTGGACGAAAAACTGTTTTTT.

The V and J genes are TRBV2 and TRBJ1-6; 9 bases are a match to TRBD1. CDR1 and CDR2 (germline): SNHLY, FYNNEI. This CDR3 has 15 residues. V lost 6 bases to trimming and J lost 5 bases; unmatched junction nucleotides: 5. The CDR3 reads CASREQGADNSPLHF. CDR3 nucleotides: TGTGCCAGCAGGGAACAGGGGGCGGATAATTCACCCCTCCACTTT. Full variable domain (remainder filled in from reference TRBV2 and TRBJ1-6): EPEVTQTPSHQVTQMGQEVILRCVPISNHLYFYWYRQILGQKVEFLVSFYNNEISEKSEIFDDQFSVERPDGSNFTLKIRSTKLEDSAMYFCASREQGADNSPLHFGNGTRLTVT.

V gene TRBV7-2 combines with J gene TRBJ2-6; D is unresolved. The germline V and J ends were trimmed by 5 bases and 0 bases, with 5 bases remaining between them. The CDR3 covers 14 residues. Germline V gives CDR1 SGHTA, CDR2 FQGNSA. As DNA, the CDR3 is TGTGCCAGCAGCGTTTACTCTGGGGCCAACGTCCTGACTTTC. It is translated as CASSVYSGANVLTF.

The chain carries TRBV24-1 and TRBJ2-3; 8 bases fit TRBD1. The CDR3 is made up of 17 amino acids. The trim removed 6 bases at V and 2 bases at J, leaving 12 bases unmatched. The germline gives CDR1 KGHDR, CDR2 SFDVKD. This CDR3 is CATSRGGQGPSTDTQYF. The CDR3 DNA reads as TGTGCCACCAGTCGAGGAGGACAGGGTCCGTCCACAGATACGCAGTATTTT.

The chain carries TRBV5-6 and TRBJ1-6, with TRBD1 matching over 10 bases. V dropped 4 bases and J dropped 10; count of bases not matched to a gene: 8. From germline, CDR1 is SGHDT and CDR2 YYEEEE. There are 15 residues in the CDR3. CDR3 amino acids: CASSRPGTGVSPLHF. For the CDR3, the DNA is TGTGCCAGCAGCCGACCCGGGACAGGGGTGTCACCCCTCCACTTT.